The clone carrying this T cell receptor (beta chain) was observed a few times. Its antigen remains unidentified. The data stem from a study of identical twins. Study outcomes and limitations: Cross-sectional statistics underpinned the conclusions; the same donors were not followed.

In TCRdb, the 5' RACE reads were re-called with MiXCR into one record per CDR3 protein. The sample comprises around 480,000 distinct CDR3 sequences, 13% to 15% of which are singletons, and approximately 0.98% rests with the top ten. Germline CDR1 and CDR2: MDHEN and SYDVKM. The CDR3 consists of 15 residues. V lost 1 base to trimming and J lost 6 bases, with 13 bases between them. Everyone who donated was a healthy Caucasian. These data also featured in a second study, about yellow fever vaccine responses in identical twins.

The TCR was taken from a woman between 18 and 29 years old in good health. J is TRBJ2-1 and V is TRBV28; possible D gene TRBD2, 5 bases. Sequencing was done on a sample of CD4+ T cells sorted from blood. The CDR3 DNA reads TGTGCCAGCAGTTTATCCCCTACTAGAGGCAATGAGCAGTTCTTC. Protein: CASSLSPTRGNEQFF.